The source of this TCR beta chain is a study of blood T cell repertoires in COVID-19 (dated by TCRdb to about 2020). The study in broad terms: The collaborator samples originated in the United States, Italy and Spain and spanned the acute and convalescent phases of COVID-19. The material from the prospective study consisted of cDNA or gDNA derived from T cells, B-cell-depleted T cells, or PBMCs. A de-identified subject ID, COVID-19 status, age in years and sex were almost always included in the sample metadata. A freely available public database, intended as a resource for researchers studying the immune response to SARS-CoV-2, is where the repertoires were released. Samples came from the ongoing ImmuneRACE study (first 160 participants) plus 1,254 subjects from 6 global collaborators. Where HLA class I and class II types were available, the types were taken from metadata supplied by the sample provider, not from assay-based typing. The dataset comprised deeply sampled blood TCRbeta repertoires from subjects exposed to, actively infected with, or recovered from COVID-19.

The immunoSEQ Assay, a bias-controlled multiplex PCR, was used to amplify TCRbeta CDR3 regions from genomic DNA. From the authors' description of their analysis: Nucleated cell counts per sample were estimated from amplification of reference gene primers within the assay. To quantify the absolute abundance of each unique TCRbeta CDR3 rearrangement, sequence reads were collapsed and filtered. Productive Simpson clonality was computed per sample as the square root of Simpson's diversity index over productive rearrangements. TCRdb holds this immuneACCESS table with in-frame rearrangements only. Some clones are missing; in checked studies, unresolved V genes explain under half, and the rest has no known cause. The V and J calls and the clone size are those of that table, but D and trimming were determined from the DNA. The sample includes 150,000 to 200,000 clones, with less than 90% observed a single time. 2.1% of the sample comes from the top ten.

V and J lose 1 base and 9 bases, and a span of 18 bases separates them. Reading the germline V gene gives CDR1 SGHVS and CDR2 FQNEAQ. The cysteine opens and the phenylalanine closes a CDR3 of 15 amino acids. Only the CDR3 DNA stays, 45 bases, in frame from base 1. The collaborating institutions used their own protocols to collect whole blood in K2EDTA tubes. For TCRbeta analysis, collaborator samples were shipped as frozen whole blood, as isolated PBMCs, or as DNA extracted from either sample type. Broad study findings and their caveats: How much clinical and demographic metadata was included differed by source and by participant, and the metadata was provided uncurated.

A note on this clone: Its binding antigen is unknown. Base qualities are not recorded, but no much larger clone differs from it by a single base.

The sequence was collected from a man between 65 and 85 years old with active or convalescent COVID-19. Specimen: peripheral blood. The chain is encoded by TRBV7-8 joined to TRBJ1-1; a tentative D call is TRBD1 (6 bases match). The DNA sequence is TGTGCCAGCAGCTTAGAGCGGGGTACAGGGTCTCAAGCTTTCTTT. Its protein product is CASSLERGTGSQAFF.